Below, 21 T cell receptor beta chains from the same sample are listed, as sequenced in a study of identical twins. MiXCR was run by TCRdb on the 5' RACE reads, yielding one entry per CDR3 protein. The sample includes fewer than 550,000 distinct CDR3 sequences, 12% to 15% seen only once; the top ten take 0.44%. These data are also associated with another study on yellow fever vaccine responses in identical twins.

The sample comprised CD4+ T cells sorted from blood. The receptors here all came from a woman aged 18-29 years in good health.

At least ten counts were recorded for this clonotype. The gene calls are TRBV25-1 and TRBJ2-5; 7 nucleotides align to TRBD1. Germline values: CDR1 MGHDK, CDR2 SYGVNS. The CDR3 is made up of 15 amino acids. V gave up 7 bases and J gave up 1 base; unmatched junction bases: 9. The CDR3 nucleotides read TGTGCCAGCAACCCCGGGACAGCTCTCCAAGAGACCCAGTACTTC. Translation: CASNPGTALQETQYF.

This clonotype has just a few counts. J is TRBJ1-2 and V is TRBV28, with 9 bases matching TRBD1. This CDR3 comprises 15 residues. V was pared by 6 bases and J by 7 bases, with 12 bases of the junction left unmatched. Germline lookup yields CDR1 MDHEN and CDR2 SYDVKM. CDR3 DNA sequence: TGTGCCAGCAGCTCCCCCGGGACAGGGCTTACTGGCTACACCTTC. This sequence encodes CASSSPGTGLTGYTF.

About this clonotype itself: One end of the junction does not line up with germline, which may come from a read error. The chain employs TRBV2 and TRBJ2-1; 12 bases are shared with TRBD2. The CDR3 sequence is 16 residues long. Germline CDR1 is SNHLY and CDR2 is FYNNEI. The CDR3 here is CASSEGLAGGTKEQFF. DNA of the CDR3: TGTGCCAGCAGCGAAGGTCTAGCGGGAGGGACTAAAGAGCAGTTCTTC.

Written as DNA, the CDR3 is TGTGCCATCGCGAGAGGCGGCTATGGCTACACCTTC. This encodes CAIARGGYGYTF. The chain combines TRBV28 with TRBJ1-2; D remains ambiguous. The ends were cut back, 10 bases at V and 4 bases at J, with 13 bases in the middle. The V gene's germline CDR1 is MDHEN and CDR2 SYDVKM. This CDR3 is built from 12 residues.

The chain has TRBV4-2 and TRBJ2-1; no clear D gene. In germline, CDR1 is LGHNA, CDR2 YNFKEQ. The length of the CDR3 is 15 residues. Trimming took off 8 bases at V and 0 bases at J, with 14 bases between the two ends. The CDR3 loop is CASCPSASSYNEQFF. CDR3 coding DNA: TGTGCCAGCTGTCCTTCGGCCAGCTCCTACAATGAGCAGTTCTTC.

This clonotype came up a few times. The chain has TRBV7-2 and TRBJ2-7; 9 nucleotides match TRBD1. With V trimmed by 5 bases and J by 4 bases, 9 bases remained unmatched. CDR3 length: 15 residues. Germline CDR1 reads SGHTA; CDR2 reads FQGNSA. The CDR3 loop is CASSPHRGLGYEQYV. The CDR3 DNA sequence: TGTGCCAGCAGCCCTCACAGGGGGCTCGGGTACGAGCAGTACGTC.

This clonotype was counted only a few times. The CDR3 DNA reads as TGTGCCAGCAGCTCGCGGGGAGTGCACACAGATACGCAGTATTTT. Its translation is CASSSRGVHTDTQYF. The rearrangement joins TRBV7-3 to TRBJ2-3, with D possibly TRBD2 on 6 matching bases. CDR1 is SGHTA and CDR2 is FQGTGA in the germline V gene. Trimming removed 4 bases from V and 2 bases from J, with 13 bases in between. CDR3 length: 15 amino acids.

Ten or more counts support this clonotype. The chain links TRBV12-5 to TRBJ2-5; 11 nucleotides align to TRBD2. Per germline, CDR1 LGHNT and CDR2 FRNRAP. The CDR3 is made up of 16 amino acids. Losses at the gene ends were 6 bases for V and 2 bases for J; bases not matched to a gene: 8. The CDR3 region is CASGGRLAGKQETQYF. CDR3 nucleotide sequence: TGTGCTAGTGGGGGCAGACTAGCGGGAAAACAAGAGACCCAGTACTTC. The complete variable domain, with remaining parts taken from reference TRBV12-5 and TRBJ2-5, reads DARVTQTPRHKVTEMGQEVTMRCQPILGHNTVFWYRQTMMQGLELLAYFRNRAPLDDSGMPKDRFSAEMPDATLATLKIQPSEPRDSAVYFCASGGRLAGKQETQYFGPGTRLLVL.

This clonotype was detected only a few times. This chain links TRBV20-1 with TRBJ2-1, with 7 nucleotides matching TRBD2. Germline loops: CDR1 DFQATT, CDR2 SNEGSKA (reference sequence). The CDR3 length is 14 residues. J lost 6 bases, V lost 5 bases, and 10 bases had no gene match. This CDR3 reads CSAGPSRGSNEQFF. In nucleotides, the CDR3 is TGCAGTGCTGGCCCCTCGCGGGGGAGCAATGAGCAGTTCTTC.

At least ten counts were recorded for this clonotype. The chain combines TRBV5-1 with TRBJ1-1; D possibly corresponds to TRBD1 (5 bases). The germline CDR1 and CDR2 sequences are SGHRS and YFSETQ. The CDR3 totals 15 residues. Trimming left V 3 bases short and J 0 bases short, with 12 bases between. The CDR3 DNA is TGCGCCAGCAGCTCCGGGGAGGGGATGAACACTGAAGCTTTCTTT. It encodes CASSSGEGMNTEAFF. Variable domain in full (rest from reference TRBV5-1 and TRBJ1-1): KAGVTQTPRYLIKTRGQQVTLSCSPISGHRSVSWYQQTPGQGLQFLFEYFSETQRNKGNFPGRFSGRQFSNSRSEMNVSTLELGDSALYLCASSSGEGMNTEAFFGQGTRLTVV.

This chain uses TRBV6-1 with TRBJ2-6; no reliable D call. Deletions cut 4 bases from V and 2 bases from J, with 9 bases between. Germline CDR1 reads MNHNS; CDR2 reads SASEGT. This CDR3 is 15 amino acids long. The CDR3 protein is CASSASGAGANVLTF. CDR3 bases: TGTGCCAGCAGTGCATCAGGCGCTGGGGCCAACGTCCTGACTTTC.

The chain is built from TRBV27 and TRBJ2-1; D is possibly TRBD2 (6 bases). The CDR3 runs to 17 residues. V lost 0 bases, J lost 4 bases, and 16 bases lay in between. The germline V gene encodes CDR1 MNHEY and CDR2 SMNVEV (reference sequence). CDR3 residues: CASSLSLTGLLYNEQFF. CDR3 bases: TGTGCCAGCAGTTTATCGTTAACGGGACTTTTGTACAATGAGCAGTTCTTC.

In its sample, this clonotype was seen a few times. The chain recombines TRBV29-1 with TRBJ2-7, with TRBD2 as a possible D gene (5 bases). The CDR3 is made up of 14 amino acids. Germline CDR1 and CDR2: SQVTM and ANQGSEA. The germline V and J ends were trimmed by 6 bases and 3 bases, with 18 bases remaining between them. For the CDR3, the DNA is TGCAGCGTCGTCTCCGGACTGGACCGCTACGAGCAGTACTTC. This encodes CSVVSGLDRYEQYF.

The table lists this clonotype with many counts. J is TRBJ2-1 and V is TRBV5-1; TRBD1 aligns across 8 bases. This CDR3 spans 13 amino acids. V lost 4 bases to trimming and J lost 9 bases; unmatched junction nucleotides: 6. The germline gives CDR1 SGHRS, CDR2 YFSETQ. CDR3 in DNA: TGCGCCAGCAGCACCCAGGGGGCGGGTGAGCAGTTCTTC. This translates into CASSTQGAGEQFF.

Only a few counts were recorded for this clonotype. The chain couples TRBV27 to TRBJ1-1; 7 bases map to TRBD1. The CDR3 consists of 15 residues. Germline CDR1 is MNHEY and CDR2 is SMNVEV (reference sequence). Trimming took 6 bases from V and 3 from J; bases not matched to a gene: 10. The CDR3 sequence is CASRLRGLFDTEAFF. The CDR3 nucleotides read TGTGCCAGCAGATTAAGGGGGCTTTTTGACACTGAAGCTTTCTTT.

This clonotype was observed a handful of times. The CDR3 loop is CSARDQSSSSTDTQYF. The CDR3 DNA follows: TGCAGTGCTAGAGATCAGTCCAGCTCTAGCACAGATACGCAGTATTTT. This sequence joins TRBV20-1 and TRBJ2-3; the D is unclear. The germline V and J ends were trimmed by 0 bases and 0 bases, with 13 bases remaining between them. Germline CDR1 DFQATT, CDR2 SNEGSKA (reference sequence). The CDR3 is 16 residues long.

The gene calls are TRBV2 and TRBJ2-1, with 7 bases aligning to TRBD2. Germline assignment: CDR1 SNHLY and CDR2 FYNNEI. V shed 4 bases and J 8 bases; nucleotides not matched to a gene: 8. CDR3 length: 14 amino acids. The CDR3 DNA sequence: TGTGCCAGCAGTGTAGAAGCGGGAATCGATGAGCAGTTCTTC. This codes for CASSVEAGIDEQFF.

This chain's CDR3 is CASSEAPSGGSSGETQYF. DNA for the CDR3: TGTGCCAGCAGTGAAGCCCCTAGCGGGGGGTCGTCTGGGGAGACCCAGTACTTC. The chain is built from TRBV2 and TRBJ2-5; 11 bases match TRBD2. CDR3 length equals 18 residues. In germline, CDR1 is SNHLY, CDR2 FYNNEI. V shed 0 bases, J shed 5 bases, and the junction held 11 bases outside the gene matches.

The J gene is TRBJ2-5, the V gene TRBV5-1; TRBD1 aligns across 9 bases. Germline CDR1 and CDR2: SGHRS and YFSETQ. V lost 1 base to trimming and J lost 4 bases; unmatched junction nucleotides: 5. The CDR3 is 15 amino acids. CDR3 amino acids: CASSLYGQGSETQYF. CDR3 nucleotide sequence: TGCGCCAGCAGCTTGTACGGACAGGGGTCAGAGACCCAGTACTTC.

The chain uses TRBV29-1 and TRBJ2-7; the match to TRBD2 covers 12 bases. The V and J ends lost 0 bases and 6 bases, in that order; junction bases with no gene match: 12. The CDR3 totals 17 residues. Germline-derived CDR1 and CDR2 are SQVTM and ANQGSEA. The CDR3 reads CSVEDPGPTSGSGEQYF. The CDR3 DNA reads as TGCAGCGTTGAAGATCCGGGCCCGACTAGCGGGAGTGGCGAGCAGTACTTC.

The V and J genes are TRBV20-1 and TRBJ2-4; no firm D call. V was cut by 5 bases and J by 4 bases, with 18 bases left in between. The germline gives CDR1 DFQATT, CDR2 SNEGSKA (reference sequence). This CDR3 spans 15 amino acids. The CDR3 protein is CSAWAAGRGKNIQYF. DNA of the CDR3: TGCAGTGCTTGGGCTGCTGGACGTGGGAAAAACATTCAGTACTTC.